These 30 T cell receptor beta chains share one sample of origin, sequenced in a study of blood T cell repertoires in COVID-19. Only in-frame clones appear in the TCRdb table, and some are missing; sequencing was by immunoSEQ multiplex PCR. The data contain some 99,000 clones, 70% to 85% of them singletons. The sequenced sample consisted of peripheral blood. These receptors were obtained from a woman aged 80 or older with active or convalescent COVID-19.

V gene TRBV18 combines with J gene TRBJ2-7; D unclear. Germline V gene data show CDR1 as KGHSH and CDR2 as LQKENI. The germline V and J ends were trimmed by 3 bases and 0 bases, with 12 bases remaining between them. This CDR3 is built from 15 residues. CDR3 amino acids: CASSPKTYSSYEQYF. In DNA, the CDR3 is TGTGCCAGCTCACCTAAGACTTATAGCTCCTACGAGCAGTACTTC.

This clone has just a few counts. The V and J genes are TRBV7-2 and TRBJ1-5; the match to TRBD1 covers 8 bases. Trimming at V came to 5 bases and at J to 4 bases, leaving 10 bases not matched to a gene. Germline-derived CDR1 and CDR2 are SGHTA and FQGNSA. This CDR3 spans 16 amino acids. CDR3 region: CASSPTSGGNNQPQHF. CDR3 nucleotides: TGTGCCAGCAGCCCAACCTCAGGGGGCAATAATCAGCCCCAGCATTTT.

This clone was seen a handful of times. The CDR3 here is CASSYGSTTENSPLHF. CDR3 DNA: TGTGCCAGCAGTTATGGGTCGACGACGGAGAATTCACCCCTCCACTTT. The V gene is TRBV6-5, the J gene TRBJ1-6; D unclear. The V gene's germline CDR1 is MNHEY and CDR2 SVGAGI. Trimming removed 3 bases at V and 7 bases at J, with 16 bases between. The CDR3 extends over 16 amino acids.

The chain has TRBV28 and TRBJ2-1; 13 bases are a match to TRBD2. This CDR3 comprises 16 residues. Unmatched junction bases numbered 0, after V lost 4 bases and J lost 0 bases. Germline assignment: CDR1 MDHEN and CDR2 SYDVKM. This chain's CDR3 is CASSWTSGSSYNEQFF. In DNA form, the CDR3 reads TGTGCCAGCAGTTGGACTAGCGGGAGCTCCTACAATGAGCAGTTCTTC.

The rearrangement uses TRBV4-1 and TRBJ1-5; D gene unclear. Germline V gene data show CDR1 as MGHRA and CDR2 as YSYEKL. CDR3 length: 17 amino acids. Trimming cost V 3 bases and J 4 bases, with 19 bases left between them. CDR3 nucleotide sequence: TGCGCCAGCAGCCACCTTGGAGGTGGGGTGAGGAATCAGCCCCAGCATTTT. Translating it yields CASSHLGGGVRNQPQHF.

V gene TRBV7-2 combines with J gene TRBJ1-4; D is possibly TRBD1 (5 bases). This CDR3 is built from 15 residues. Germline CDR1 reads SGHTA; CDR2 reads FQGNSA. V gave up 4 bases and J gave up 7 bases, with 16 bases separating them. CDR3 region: CASSYQGYAVEKLFF. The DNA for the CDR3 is TGTGCCAGCAGCTACCAGGGCTACGCCGTTGAAAAACTGTTTTTT. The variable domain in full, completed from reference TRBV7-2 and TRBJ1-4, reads GAGVSQSPSNKVTEKGKDVELRCDPISGHTALYWYRQSLGQGLEFLIYFQGNSAPDKSGLPSDRFSAERTGGSVSTLTIQRTQQEDSAVYLCASSYQGYAVEKLFFGSGTQLSVL.

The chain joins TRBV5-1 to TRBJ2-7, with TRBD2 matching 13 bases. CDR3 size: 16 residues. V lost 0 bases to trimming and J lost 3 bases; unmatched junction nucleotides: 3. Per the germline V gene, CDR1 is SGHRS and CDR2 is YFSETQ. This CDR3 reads CASSLGTSGSIYEQYF. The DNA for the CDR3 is TGCGCCAGCAGCTTGGGGACTAGCGGGAGCATCTACGAGCAGTACTTC.

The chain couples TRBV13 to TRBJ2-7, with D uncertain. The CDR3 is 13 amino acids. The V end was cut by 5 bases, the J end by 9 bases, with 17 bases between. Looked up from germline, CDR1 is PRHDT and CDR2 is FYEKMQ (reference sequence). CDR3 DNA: TGTGCCAGCAGCGCACGCGAGGTATTGGGGCAGTACTTC. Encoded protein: CASSAREVLGQYF.

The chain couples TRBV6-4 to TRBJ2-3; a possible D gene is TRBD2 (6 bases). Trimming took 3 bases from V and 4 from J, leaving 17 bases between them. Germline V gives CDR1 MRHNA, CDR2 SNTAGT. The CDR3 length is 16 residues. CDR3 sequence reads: CASSDPGLGGADTQYF. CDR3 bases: TGTGCCAGCAGTGATCCCGGGCTTGGAGGGGCAGATACGCAGTATTTT.

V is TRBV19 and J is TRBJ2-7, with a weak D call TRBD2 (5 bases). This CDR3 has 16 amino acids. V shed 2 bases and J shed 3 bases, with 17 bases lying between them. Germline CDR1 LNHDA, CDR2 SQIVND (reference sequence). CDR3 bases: TGTGCCAGTAGTATATCGATGAAGCGGCTGCGCTACGAGCAGTACTTC. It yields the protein CASSISMKRLRYEQYF.

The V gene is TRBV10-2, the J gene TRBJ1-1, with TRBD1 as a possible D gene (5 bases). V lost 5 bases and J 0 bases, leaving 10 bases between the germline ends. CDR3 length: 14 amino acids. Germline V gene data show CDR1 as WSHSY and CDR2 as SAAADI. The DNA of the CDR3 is TGCGCCAGCAGTAGACCCAGGGTGAACACTGAAGCTTTCTTT. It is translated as CASSRPRVNTEAFF.

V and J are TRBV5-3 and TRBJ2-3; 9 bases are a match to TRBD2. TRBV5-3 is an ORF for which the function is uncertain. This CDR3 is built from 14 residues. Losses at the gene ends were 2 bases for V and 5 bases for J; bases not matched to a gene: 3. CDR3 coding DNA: TGTGCCAGAAGCTTTAGCGGGAGAGGAGATACGCAGTATTTT. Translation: CARSFSGRGDTQYF.

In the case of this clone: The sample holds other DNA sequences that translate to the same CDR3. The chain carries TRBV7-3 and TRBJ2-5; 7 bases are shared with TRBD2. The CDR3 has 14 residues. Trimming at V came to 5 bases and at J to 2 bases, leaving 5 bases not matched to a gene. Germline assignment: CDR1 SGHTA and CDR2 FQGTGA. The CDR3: CASSPPGLQETQYF. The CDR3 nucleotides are TGTGCCAGCAGCCCGCCGGGACTACAAGAGACCCAGTACTTC.

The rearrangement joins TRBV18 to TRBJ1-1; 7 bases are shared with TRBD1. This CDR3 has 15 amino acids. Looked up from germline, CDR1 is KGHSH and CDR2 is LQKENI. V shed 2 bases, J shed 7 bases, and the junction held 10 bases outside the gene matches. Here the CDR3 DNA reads TGTGCCAGCTCACCATTAGCCGGGACAGCCCTTGAAGCTTTCTTT. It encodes CASSPLAGTALEAFF. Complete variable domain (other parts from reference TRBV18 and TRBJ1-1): NAGVMQNPRHLVRRRGQEARLRCSPMKGHSHVYWYRQLPEEGLKFMVYLQKENIIDESGMPKERFSAEFPKEGPSILRIQQVVRGDSAAYFCASSPLAGTALEAFFGQGTRLTVV.

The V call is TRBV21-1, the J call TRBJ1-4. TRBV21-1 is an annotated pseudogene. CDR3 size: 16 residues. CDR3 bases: TGTGCCAGCAGCAAACTGGCTGAACTGGCGGAGGAAAAACTGTTTTTT. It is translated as CASSKLAELAEEKLFF.

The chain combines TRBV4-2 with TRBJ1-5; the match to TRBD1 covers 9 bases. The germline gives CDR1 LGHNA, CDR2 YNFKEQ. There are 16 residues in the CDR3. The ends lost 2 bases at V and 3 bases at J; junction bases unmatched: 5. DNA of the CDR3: TGTGCCAGCAGCCAAACCGACAGGGGGAACAATCAGCCCCAGCATTTT. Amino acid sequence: CASSQTDRGNNQPQHF.

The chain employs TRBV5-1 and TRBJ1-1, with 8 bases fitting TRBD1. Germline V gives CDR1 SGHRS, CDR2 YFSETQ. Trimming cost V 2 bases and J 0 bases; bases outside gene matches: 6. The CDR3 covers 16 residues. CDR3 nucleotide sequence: TGCGCCAGCAGCTTACAGGGGGGCGAGATGAACACTGAAGCTTTCTTT. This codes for CASSLQGGEMNTEAFF.

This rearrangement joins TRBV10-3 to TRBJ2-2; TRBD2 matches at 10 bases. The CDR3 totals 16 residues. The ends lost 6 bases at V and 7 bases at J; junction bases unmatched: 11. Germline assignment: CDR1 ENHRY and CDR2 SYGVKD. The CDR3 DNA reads TGTGCCATCAGAGAAAGCGGGAGGGCCTTGGTCGGGGAGCTGTTTTTT. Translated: CAIRESGRALVGELFF.

CDR3: CATSARLAGSTDTQYF. The CDR3 bases are TGTGCCACCAGTGCCCGACTAGCGGGTAGCACAGATACGCAGTATTTT. The rearrangement uses TRBV24-1 and TRBJ2-3; 10 bases are shared with TRBD2. V gave up 5 bases and J gave up 0 bases; unmatched junction bases: 4. CDR1 is KGHDR and CDR2 is SFDVKD in the germline V gene. The CDR3 sequence is 16 residues long.

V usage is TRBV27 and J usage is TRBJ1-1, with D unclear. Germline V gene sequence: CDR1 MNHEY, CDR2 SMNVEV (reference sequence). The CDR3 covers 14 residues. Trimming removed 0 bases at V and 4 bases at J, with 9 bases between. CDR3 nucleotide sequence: TGTGCCAGCAGTTTATCGATGACACCCACTGAAGCTTTCTTT. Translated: CASSLSMTPTEAFF.

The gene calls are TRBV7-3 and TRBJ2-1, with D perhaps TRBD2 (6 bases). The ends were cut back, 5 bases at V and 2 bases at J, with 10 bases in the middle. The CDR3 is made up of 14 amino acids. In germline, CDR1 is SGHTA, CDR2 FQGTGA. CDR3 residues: CASSLLAAYNEQFF. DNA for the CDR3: TGTGCCAGCAGCCTCTTAGCGGCCTACAATGAGCAGTTCTTC.

The CDR3 is CASREQAGAPYNEQFF. CDR3 DNA sequence: TGTGCCAGCAGAGAACAAGCGGGAGCCCCCTACAATGAGCAGTTCTTC. This chain links TRBV6-6 with TRBJ2-1; the match to TRBD2 covers 8 bases. The CDR3 is 16 amino acids. The V gene end was trimmed by 6 bases and the J gene end by 2 bases; junction bases not matched to a gene: 9. The germline V gene encodes CDR1 MNHNY and CDR2 SVGAGI (reference sequence).

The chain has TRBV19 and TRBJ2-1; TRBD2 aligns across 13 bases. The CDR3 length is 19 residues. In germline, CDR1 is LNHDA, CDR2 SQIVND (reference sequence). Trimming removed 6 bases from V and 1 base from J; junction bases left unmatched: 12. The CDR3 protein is CASRRTSGRAVGSYNEQFF. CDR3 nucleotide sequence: TGTGCCAGTAGGCGTACTAGCGGGAGGGCCGTGGGTTCCTACAATGAGCAGTTCTTC.

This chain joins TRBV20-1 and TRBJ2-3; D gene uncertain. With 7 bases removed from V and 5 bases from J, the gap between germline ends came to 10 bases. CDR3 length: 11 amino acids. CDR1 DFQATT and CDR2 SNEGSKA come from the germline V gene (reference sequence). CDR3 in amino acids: CSGSRLDTQYF. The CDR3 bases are TGCAGTGGTTCGAGGCTAGATACGCAGTATTTT.

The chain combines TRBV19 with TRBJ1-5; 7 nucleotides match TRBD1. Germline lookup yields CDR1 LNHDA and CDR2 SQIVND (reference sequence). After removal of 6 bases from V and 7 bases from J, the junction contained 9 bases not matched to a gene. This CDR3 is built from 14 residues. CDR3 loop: CASSDTGDGQPQHF. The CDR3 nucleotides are TGTGCCAGTAGCGACACAGGGGATGGACAGCCCCAGCATTTT.

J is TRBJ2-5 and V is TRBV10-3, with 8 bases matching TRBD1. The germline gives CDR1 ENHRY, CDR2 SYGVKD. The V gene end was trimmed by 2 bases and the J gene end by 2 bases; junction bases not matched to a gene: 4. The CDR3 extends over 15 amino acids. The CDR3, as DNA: TGTGCCATCAGTGAGGACAGGGGTAGGCAAGAGACCCAGTACTTC. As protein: CAISEDRGRQETQYF.

The CDR3 here is CASSTNRGDAEAFF. CDR3 coding DNA: TGTGCCAGCAGCACCAACAGGGGTGACGCTGAAGCTTTCTTT. The chain links TRBV7-3 to TRBJ1-1; 7 bases are a match to TRBD1. This CDR3 is 14 amino acids long. Germline loops: CDR1 SGHTA, CDR2 FQGTGA. The ends lost 5 bases at V and 6 bases at J; junction bases unmatched: 9.

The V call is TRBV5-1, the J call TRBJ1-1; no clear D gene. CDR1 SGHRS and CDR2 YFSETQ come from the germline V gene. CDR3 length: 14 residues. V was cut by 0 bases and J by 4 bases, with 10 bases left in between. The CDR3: CASSLGSAGTEAFF. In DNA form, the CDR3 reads TGCGCCAGCAGCTTGGGGTCAGCGGGCACTGAAGCTTTCTTT.

CDR3 amino acids: CASSYPTSGRVSEQYF. Written as DNA, the CDR3 is TGTGCCAGCAGTTACCCGACTAGCGGGAGGGTAAGCGAGCAGTACTTC. V usage is TRBV6-6 and J usage is TRBJ2-7, with 14 positions matching TRBD2. The CDR3 consists of 16 residues. The ends lost 2 bases at V and 6 bases at J; junction bases unmatched: 6. From germline, CDR1 is MNHNY and CDR2 SVGAGI (reference sequence).

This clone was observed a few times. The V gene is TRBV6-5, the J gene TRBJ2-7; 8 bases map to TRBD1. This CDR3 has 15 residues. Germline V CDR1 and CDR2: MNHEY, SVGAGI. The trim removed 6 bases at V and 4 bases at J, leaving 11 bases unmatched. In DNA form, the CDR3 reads TGTGCCAGCAGGTACGGAGCAGGGGGCCATTACGAGCAGTACTTC. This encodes CASRYGAGGHYEQYF.